The entry below gives a single T cell receptor beta chain sequence along with its context. This specimen comes from a study of T cell changes during pregnancy in multiple sclerosis. Generated by immunoSEQ multiplex PCR, the TCRdb table keeps only in-frame clones and is missing some. The sample holds around 70,000 clones; roughly 92% are singletons and the top ten take just under 2%. Germline V lookup: CDR1 MGHRA, CDR2 YSYEKL. Trimming cost V 1 base and J 3 bases, with 9 bases left between them. This CDR3 spans 14 amino acids. The chain combines TRBV4-1 with TRBJ1-2; D may be TRBD1 (6 bases). The sequencing here drew on peripheral blood, taken in the second trimester of pregnancy. This sequence originates from a female donor with multiple sclerosis, enrolled in a pregnancy study. CDR3 loop: CASSQVGGHYGYTF. The CDR3 nucleotides are TGCGCCAGCAGCCAAGTAGGGGGACACTATGGCTACACCTTC.